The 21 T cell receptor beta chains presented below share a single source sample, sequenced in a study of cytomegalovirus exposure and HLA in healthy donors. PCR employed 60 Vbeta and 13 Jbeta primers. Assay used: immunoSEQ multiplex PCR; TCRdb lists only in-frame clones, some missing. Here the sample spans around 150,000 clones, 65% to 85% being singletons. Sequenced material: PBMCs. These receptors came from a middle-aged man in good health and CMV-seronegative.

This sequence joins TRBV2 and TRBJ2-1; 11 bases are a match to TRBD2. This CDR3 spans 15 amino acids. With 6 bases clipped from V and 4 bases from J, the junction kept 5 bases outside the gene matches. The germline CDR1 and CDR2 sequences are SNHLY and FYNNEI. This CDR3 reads CASSHGTSGYNEQFF. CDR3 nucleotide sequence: TGTGCCAGCAGCCACGGGACTAGCGGTTACAATGAGCAGTTCTTC.

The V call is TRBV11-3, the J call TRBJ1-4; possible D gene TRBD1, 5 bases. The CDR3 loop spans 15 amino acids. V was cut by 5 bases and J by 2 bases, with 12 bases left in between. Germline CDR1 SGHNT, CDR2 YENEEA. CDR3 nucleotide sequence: TGTGCCAGCAGCCGAGGCGGGGCGACTAATGAAAAACTGTTTTTT. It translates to CASSRGGATNEKLFF.

The DNA of the CDR3 is TGTGCCAGCAGTGATCGACTAGGCTCGCGTGAGCAGTTCTTC. Amino acid sequence: CASSDRLGSREQFF. The rearrangement links TRBV25-1 to TRBJ2-1; possibly TRBD2 for D (6 bases). The CDR3 has 14 residues. CDR1 is MGHDK and CDR2 is SYGVNS in the germline V gene. Trimming took 3 bases from V and 9 from J, leaving 15 bases between them.

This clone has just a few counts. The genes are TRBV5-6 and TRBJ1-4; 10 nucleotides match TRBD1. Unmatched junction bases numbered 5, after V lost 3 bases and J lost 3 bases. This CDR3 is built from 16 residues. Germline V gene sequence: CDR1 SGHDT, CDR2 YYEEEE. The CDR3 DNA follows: TGTGCCAGCAGCTGGGACAGGGGAACGGCTAATGAAAAACTGTTTTTT. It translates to CASSWDRGTANEKLFF. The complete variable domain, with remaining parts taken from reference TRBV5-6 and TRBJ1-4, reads DAGVTQSPTHLIKTRGQQVTLRCSPKSGHDTVSWYQQALGQGPQFIFQYYEEEERQRGNFPDRFSGHQFPNYSSELNVNALLLGDSALYLCASSWDRGTANEKLFFGSGTQLSVL.

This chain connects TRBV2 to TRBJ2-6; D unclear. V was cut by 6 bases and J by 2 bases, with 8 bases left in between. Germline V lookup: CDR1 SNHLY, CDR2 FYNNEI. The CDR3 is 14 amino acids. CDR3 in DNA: TGTGCCAGCAGAGACACCCCTGGGGCCAACGTCCTGACTTTC. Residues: CASRDTPGANVLTF.

CDR3 nucleotide sequence: TGTGCCAGCAGTTCCGGGGACTCTGGAAACACCATATATTTT. It translates to CASSSGDSGNTIYF. The V and J genes are TRBV28 and TRBJ1-3, with no clear D. V gave up 4 bases and J gave up 0 bases, with 7 bases separating them. The CDR3 runs 14 residues. Germline V CDR1 and CDR2: MDHEN, SYDVKM.

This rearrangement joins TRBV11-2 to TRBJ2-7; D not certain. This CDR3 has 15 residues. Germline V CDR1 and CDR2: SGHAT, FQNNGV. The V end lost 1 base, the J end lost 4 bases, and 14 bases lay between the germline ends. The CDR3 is CASSLGSGANYEQYF. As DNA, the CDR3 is TGTGCCAGCAGCTTAGGATCCGGAGCAAATTACGAGCAGTACTTC.

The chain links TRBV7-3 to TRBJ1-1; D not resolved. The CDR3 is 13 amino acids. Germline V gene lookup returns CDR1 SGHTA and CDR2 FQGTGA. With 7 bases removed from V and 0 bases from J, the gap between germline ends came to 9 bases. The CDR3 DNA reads TGTGCCAGCAAGGAGGGCTTGAACACTGAAGCTTTCTTT. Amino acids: CASKEGLNTEAFF. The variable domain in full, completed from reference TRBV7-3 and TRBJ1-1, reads GAGVSQTPSNKVTEKGKYVELRCDPISGHTALYWYRQSLGQGPEFLIYFQGTGAADDSGLPNDRFFAVRPEGSVSTLKIQRTERGDSAVYLCASKEGLNTEAFFGQGTRLTVV.

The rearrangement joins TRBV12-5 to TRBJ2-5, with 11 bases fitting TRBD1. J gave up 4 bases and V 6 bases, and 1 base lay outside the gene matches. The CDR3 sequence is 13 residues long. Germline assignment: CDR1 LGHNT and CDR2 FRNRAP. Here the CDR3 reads CASGDRGRETQYF. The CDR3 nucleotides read TGTGCTAGTGGGGACAGGGGGCGAGAGACCCAGTACTTC.

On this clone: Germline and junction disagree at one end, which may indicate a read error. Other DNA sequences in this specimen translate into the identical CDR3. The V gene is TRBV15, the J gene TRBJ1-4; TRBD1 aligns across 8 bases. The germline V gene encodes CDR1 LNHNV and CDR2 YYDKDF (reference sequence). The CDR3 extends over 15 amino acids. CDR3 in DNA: TGTGCCACTAGCAGAGTGGACAGGGTTAATGAAAAACTGTTTTTT. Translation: CATSRVDRVNEKLFF.

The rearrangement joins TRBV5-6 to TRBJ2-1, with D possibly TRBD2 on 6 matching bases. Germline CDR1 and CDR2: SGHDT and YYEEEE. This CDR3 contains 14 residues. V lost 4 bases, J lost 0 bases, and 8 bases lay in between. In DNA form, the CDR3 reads TGTGCCAGCAGCCGGGGGAGCTCCTACAATGAGCAGTTCTTC. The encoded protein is CASSRGSSYNEQFF.

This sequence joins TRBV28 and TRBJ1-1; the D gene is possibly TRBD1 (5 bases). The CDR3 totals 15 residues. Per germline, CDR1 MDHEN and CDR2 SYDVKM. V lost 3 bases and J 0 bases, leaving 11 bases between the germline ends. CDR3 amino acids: CASSLGGKMNTEAFF. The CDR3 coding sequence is TGTGCCAGCAGTTTGGGGGGGAAAATGAACACTGAAGCTTTCTTT.

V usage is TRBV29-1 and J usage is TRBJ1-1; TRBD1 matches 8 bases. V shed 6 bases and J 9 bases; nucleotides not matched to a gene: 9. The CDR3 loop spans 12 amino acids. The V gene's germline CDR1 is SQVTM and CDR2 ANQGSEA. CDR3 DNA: TGCAGCGTAGATGGGACAGGACGAAAAGCTTTCTTT. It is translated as CSVDGTGRKAFF.

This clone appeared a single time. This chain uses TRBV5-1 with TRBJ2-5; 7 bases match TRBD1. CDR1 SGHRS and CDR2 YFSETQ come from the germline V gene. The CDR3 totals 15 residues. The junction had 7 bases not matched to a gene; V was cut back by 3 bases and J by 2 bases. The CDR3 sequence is CASSSTGAIQETQYF. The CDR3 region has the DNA TGCGCCAGCAGCTCTACAGGGGCGATTCAAGAGACCCAGTACTTC.

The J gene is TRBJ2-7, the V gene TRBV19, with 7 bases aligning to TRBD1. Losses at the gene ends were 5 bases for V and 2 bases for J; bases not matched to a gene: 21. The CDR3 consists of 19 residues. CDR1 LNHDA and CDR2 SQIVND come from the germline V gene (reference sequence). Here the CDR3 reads CASSSSGPPGTVFPYEQYF. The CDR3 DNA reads TGTGCCAGTAGTTCATCGGGGCCCCCCGGGACAGTGTTTCCCTACGAGCAGTACTTC.

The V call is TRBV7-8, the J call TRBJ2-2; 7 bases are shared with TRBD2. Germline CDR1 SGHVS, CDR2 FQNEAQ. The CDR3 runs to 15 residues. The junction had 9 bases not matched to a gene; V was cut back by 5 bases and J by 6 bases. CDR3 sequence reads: CASSIGLVFPGELFF. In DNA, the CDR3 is TGTGCCAGCAGCATAGGACTAGTCTTCCCCGGGGAGCTGTTTTTT.

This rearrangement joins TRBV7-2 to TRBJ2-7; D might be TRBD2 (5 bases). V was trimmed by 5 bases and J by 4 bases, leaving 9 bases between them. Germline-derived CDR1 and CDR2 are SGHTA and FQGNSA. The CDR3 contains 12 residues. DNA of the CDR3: TGTGCCAGCAGCGACGGGGTTTACGAGCAGTACTTC. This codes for CASSDGVYEQYF.

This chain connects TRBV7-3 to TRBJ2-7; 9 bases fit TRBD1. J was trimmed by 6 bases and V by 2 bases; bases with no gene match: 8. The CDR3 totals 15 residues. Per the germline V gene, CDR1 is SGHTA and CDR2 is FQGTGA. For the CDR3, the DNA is TGTGCCAGCAGCTTAGGGACAGGGAGGTCCAGCGAGCAGTACTTC. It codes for CASSLGTGRSSEQYF.

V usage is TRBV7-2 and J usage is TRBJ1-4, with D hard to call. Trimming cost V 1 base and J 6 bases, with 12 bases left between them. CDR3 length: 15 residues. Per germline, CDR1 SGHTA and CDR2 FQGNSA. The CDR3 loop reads CASSLDPSPDEKLFF. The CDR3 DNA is TGTGCCAGCAGCTTAGATCCCTCCCCGGATGAAAAACTGTTTTTT.

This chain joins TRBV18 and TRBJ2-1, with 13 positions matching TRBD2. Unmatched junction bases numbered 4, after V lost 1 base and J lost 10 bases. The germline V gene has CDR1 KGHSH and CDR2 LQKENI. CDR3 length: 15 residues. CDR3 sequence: CASSPRSLAGGEQFF. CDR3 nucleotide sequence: TGTGCCAGCTCACCACGGTCACTAGCGGGGGGGGAGCAGTTCTTC. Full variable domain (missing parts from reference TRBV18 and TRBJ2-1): NAGVMQNPRHLVRRRGQEARLRCSPMKGHSHVYWYRQLPEEGLKFMVYLQKENIIDESGMPKERFSAEFPKEGPSILRIQQVVRGDSAAYFCASSPRSLAGGEQFFGPGTRLTVL.

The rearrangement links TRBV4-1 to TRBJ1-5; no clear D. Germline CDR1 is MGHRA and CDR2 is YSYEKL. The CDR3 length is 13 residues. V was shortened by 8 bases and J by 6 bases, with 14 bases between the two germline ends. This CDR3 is CASQRGKGQPQHF. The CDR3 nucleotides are TGCGCCAGCCAACGGGGAAAGGGTCAGCCCCAGCATTTT.